This TCR beta chain appears in the sequencing data of a study of a mutant IDH1 vaccine in newly diagnosed glioma. Turning to the study itself: Vaccine administration was initiated 4-6 weeks following radiotherapy alone, or with temozolomide cycles. Treated patients had a mean age of 40.4 years and a 62.5% male, 37.5% female split. Beforehand, treatment had been radiotherapy, temozolomide, or both; the majority received both.

The protocol was immunoSEQ multiplex PCR, while the TCRdb copy is restricted to in-frame clones and leaves out a portion. The profile shows approximately 32,000 clones, approximately 89% of them singletons. Notes on this clone: Its cognate antigen is unknown.

Germline CDR1 and CDR2: WNHNN and SYGVQD (reference sequence). The V and J ends lost 3 bases and 5 bases respectively, with 17 bases between them. CDR3 length equals 17 residues. The time point here: week 47, end of study. Every vaccine dose comprised 300 ug of mutant IDH1 20-mer peptide plus topical imiquimod. The gene calls are TRBV10-1 and TRBJ1-6; D may be TRBD1 (6 bases). The sample was PBMCs, taken from a glioma patient whose treatment included an IDH1 peptide vaccine. The clonotype was recovered from a man aged 35-49 years with glioma. CDR3 region: CASSDQGRKGNNSPLHF. The CDR3 coding sequence is TGCGCCAGCAGTGATCAGGGGCGGAAGGGGAATAATTCACCCCTCCACTTT.